Listed below are T cell receptor beta chains from one sample, sequenced in a study of post-analysis software for immune sequencing data. TCRdb reprocessed the PCR reads via MiXCR and lists one record per CDR3 protein. This sample has about 820,000 distinct CDR3 sequences, with about 57% found just once. Sequenced sample: blood. The receptors here all came from a girl aged 5 to 17 with multiple sclerosis. The CDR3 runs from the conserved cysteine through the conserved F or W. The D gene is left open where the match is weak. Clone size, where shown, is once, few, many, or a class for clones that have expanded.

D: TRBD1
J: TRBJ2-6
V: TRBV6-2/TRBV6-3
size: once
CDR3: CASSRTGNTNVLTF
DNA: TGTGCCAGCAGCAGGACAGGTAACACCAACGTCCTGACTTTC

D: NA
J: TRBJ1-2
V: TRBV5-1
size: NA
CDR3: CASSLADGKANYGYTF
DNA: TGCGCCAGCAGCTTGGCGGACGGAAAAGCTAACTATGGCTACACCTTC

D: NA
J: TRBJ2-7
V: TRBV9
size: NA
CDR3: CASSPGTKGYEQYF
DNA: TGTGCCAGCAGCCCGGGGACCAAGGGGTACGAGCAGTACTTC

D: TRBD1
J: TRBJ2-7
V: TRBV27
size: NA
CDR3: CASSSQTGGSPYEQYF
DNA: TGTGCCAGCAGTTCCCAGACAGGGGGTAGCCCCTACGAGCAGTACTTC

D: NA
J: TRBJ2-7
V: TRBV18
size: NA
CDR3: CASSPPWKTYEQYF
DNA: TGTGCCAGCTCACCACCCTGGAAGACCTACGAGCAGTACTTC

D: NA
J: TRBJ2-3
V: TRBV29-1
size: NA
CDR3: CSFHDSALTNTQYF
DNA: TGCAGCTTCCACGACAGCGCGCTAACTAATACGCAGTATTTT

D: NA
J: TRBJ2-5
V: TRBV24-1
size: once
CDR3: CATSDGHYQETQYF
DNA: TGTGCCACCAGTGACGGACATTACCAAGAGACCCAGTACTTC

D: TRBD1
J: TRBJ2-7
V: TRBV20-1
size: NA
CDR3: CSALRTGSYEQYF
DNA: TGCAGTGCTCTTAGGACAGGCTCCTACGAGCAGTACTTC

D: NA
J: TRBJ2-7
V: TRBV5-1
size: NA
CDR3: CASSLDSGALSYEQYF
DNA: TGCGCCAGCAGCTTGGATTCGGGAGCCCTCTCCTACGAGCAGTACTTC

D: NA
J: TRBJ2-7
V: TRBV11-1
size: NA
CDR3: CASSRGPDYEQYF
DNA: TGTGCCAGCAGCCGGGGACCAGACTACGAGCAGTACTTC

D: TRBD1
J: TRBJ2-5
V: TRBV7-9
size: few
CDR3: CASRADGTAQETQYF
DNA: TGTGCCAGCAGAGCCGACGGGACAGCCCAAGAGACCCAGTACTTC

D: TRBD1
J: TRBJ2-7
V: TRBV28
size: NA
CDR3: CASSGTVFYEQYF
DNA: TGTGCCAGCAGTGGGACAGTCTTCTACGAGCAGTACTTC

D: TRBD1
J: TRBJ2-1
V: TRBV10-3
size: NA
CDR3: CAIRDRDRSTYEQFF
DNA: TGTGCCATCAGAGACCGGGACAGGTCTACGTATGAGCAGTTCTTC

D: NA
J: TRBJ2-1
V: TRBV7-6
size: NA
CDR3: CASSLAVWNEQFF
DNA: TGTGCCAGCAGCTTAGCCGTTTGGAATGAGCAGTTCTTC

D: NA
J: TRBJ2-5
V: TRBV20-1
size: NA
CDR3: CSALPPDSRETQYF
DNA: TGCAGTGCTCTTCCCCCGGACAGTCGAGAGACCCAGTACTTC

D: TRBD2
J: TRBJ2-2
V: TRBV29-1
size: few
CDR3: CSVVVAGHTGELFF
DNA: TGCAGCGTTGTGGTAGCGGGGCACACCGGGGAGCTGTTTTTT

D: NA
J: TRBJ2-7
V: TRBV7-6
size: few
CDR3: CASSLVPPPPEGHFYEQYF
DNA: TGTGCCAGCAGCTTAGTCCCCCCACCCCCTGAGGGACATTTCTACGAGCAGTACTTC

D: TRBD1
J: TRBJ1-2
V: TRBV6-5
size: NA
CDR3: CASSSRTGGDHYGYTF
DNA: TGTGCCAGCAGTTCCCGGACAGGGGGGGACCACTATGGCTACACCTTC